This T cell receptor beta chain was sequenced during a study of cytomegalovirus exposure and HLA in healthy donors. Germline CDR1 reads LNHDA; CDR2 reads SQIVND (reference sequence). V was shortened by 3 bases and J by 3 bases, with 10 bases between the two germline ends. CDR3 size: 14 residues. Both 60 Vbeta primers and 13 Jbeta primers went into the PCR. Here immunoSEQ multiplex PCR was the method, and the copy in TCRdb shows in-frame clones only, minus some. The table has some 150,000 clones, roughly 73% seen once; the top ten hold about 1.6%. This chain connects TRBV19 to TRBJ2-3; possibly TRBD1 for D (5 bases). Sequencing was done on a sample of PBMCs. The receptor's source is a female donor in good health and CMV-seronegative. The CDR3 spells CASSISQGTDTQYF. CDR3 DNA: TGTGCCAGTAGTATTTCCCAGGGAACAGATACGCAGTATTTT.